The 20 T cell receptor beta chains below all came from one sample that was sequenced in a study of T cell responses to AZD1222 COVID-19 vaccine. Libraries were prepared by immunoSEQ multiplex PCR; TCRdb keeps only in-frame clonotypes and omits some of them. The table has 150,000 or so clones, roughly nine tenths seen once; the top ten hold about 3.7%. Sequences were derived from peripheral blood, sampled on day 0 of AZD1222 vaccination. These TCRs come from an adult in good health.

The chain employs TRBV5-6 and TRBJ2-7; no definite D call. Between the trimmed V and J ends, which lost 0 bases and 2 bases, there was a span of 6 bases. The CDR3 sequence is 13 residues long. Germline-derived CDR1 and CDR2 are SGHDT and YYEEEE. The CDR3 loop reads CASSLGSPYEQYF. DNA for the CDR3: TGTGCCAGCAGCTTGGGATCTCCCTACGAGCAGTACTTC.

The chain has TRBV9 and TRBJ2-3; 10 nucleotides line up with TRBD2. CDR1 is SGDLS and CDR2 is YYNGEE in the germline V gene. CDR3 length equals 16 residues. V was clipped by 0 bases and J by 3 bases; unmatched bases: 4. The CDR3 nucleotides are TGTGCCAGCAGCGTAGCTACTAGCGGGATAACAGATACGCAGTATTTT. It is translated as CASSVATSGITDTQYF.

The chain carries TRBV3-1 (or the pseudogene TRBV3-2) and TRBJ1-4; weak D call: TRBD1 (6 bases). Trimming stripped 5 bases from V and 5 bases from J, with 15 bases between. There are 15 residues in the CDR3. In germline, CDR1 is LGHDT, CDR2 YNNKEL (reference sequence). The CDR3 loop reads CASSGRGGLNEKLFF. CDR3 DNA: TGTGCCAGCAGCGGACGAGGGGGGCTCAATGAAAAACTGTTTTTT.

This chain links TRBV19 with TRBJ1-4, with D possibly being TRBD1 (5 bases). The CDR3 is 14 amino acids. The V and J ends lost 3 bases and 2 bases respectively, with 7 bases between them. Germline V gene sequence: CDR1 LNHDA, CDR2 SQIVND (reference sequence). CDR3 nucleotide sequence: TGTGCCAGTAGTATTACAGGTACTAATGAAAAACTGTTTTTT. Residues: CASSITGTNEKLFF.

The rearrangement uses TRBV19 and TRBJ2-2; the D gene is possibly TRBD2 (5 bases). The CDR3 has 15 amino acids. Trimming stripped 1 base from V and 7 bases from J, with 13 bases between. Germline V gives CDR1 LNHDA, CDR2 SQIVND (reference sequence). Here the CDR3 reads CASSIAPTAGGELFF. The CDR3 coding sequence is TGTGCCAGTAGTATAGCCCCGACGGCGGGCGGGGAGCTGTTTTTT.

J is TRBJ2-7 and V is TRBV14; TRBD1 aligns across 7 bases. Germline assignment: CDR1 SGHDN and CDR2 FVKESK. This CDR3 has 20 amino acids. Unmatched junction bases numbered 18, after V lost 0 bases and J lost 1 base. CDR3 sequence: CASSQEEARTGAYKSYEQYF. The CDR3, as DNA: TGTGCCAGCAGCCAAGAGGAGGCCCGAACAGGGGCATACAAGTCCTACGAGCAGTACTTC.

This chain uses TRBV2 with TRBJ1-1; possibly TRBD1 for D (5 bases). The V end lost 1 base, the J end lost 8 bases, and 14 bases lay between the germline ends. The CDR3 has 14 residues. Germline loops: CDR1 SNHLY, CDR2 FYNNEI. Here the CDR3 DNA reads TGTGCCAGCAGTGAAGAAGCGGCGACAGTGGAAGCTTTCTTT. Protein: CASSEEAATVEAFF.

The gene calls are TRBV29-1 and TRBJ2-7; either TRBD1 or TRBD2 may supply D (5 bases each). The CDR3 consists of 11 residues. The germline V gene has CDR1 SQVTM and CDR2 ANQGSEA. With 7 bases removed from V and 2 bases from J, the gap between germline ends came to 9 bases. CDR3 region: CSGGSAYEQYF. The CDR3, as DNA: TGCAGCGGGGGGTCTGCCTACGAGCAGTACTTC.

This sequence joins TRBV7-9 and TRBJ1-4; no reliable D call. This CDR3 is built from 14 residues. Trimming shortened V by 1 base and J by 8 bases, and 11 bases separated the two germline ends. The germline CDR1 and CDR2 sequences are SEHNR and FQNEAQ (reference sequence). CDR3 amino acids: CASSLGQIGEKLFF. DNA for the CDR3: TGTGCCAGCAGCTTAGGGCAAATAGGCGAAAAACTGTTTTTT.

This sequence joins TRBV10-1 and TRBJ2-7; D is perhaps TRBD1 (6 bases). The CDR3 consists of 14 residues. Trimming removed 0 bases at V and 3 bases at J, with 9 bases between. The germline V gene has CDR1 WNHNN and CDR2 SYGVQD (reference sequence). The DNA for the CDR3 is TGCGCCAGCAGTGAGTCTATACAGGGCTACGAGCAGTACTTC. As protein: CASSESIQGYEQYF.

This clone has just a few counts. The chain carries TRBV3-1 (or the pseudogene TRBV3-2) and TRBJ1-1, with D possibly TRBD1 on 5 matching bases. The CDR3 sequence is 16 residues long. Germline V gives CDR1 LGHDT, CDR2 YNNKEL (reference sequence). Trimming stripped 2 bases from V and 3 bases from J, with 16 bases between. CDR3 protein: CASSQKRQRVDTEAFF. DNA for the CDR3: TGTGCCAGCAGCCAAAAAAGACAGAGGGTTGACACTGAAGCTTTCTTT.

Here the CDR3 DNA reads TGTGCCAGCTCAAGCCAGGTCTCCTACAATGAGCAGTTCTTC. It translates to CASSSQVSYNEQFF. The chain employs TRBV18 and TRBJ2-1; D gene unclear. CDR3 size: 14 residues. CDR1 is KGHSH, CDR2 LQKENI, per germline. The V and J ends lost 5 bases and 0 bases respectively, with 8 bases between them.

This sequence joins TRBV18 and TRBJ1-4; weak D call: TRBD1 (5 bases). Between the trimmed V and J ends, which lost 1 base and 4 bases, there was a span of 10 bases. The length of the CDR3 is 15 residues. The V gene's germline CDR1 is KGHSH and CDR2 LQKENI. In nucleotides, the CDR3 is TGTGCCAGCTCACCACAGGGGCGCCTTAATGAAAAACTGTTTTTT. This sequence encodes CASSPQGRLNEKLFF. Full variable domain (outside the CDR3, taken from reference TRBV18 and TRBJ1-4): NAGVMQNPRHLVRRRGQEARLRCSPMKGHSHVYWYRQLPEEGLKFMVYLQKENIIDESGMPKERFSAEFPKEGPSILRIQQVVRGDSAAYFCASSPQGRLNEKLFFGSGTQLSVL.

This chain links TRBV2 with TRBJ2-5, with 9 bases matching TRBD2. Germline lookup yields CDR1 SNHLY and CDR2 FYNNEI. J gave up 5 bases and V 4 bases, and 8 bases lay outside the gene matches. The CDR3 runs to 15 residues. CDR3 residues: CASSAVLAGVETQYF. The CDR3 DNA follows: TGTGCCAGCAGTGCGGTATTAGCGGGAGTTGAGACCCAGTACTTC.

This clone has more than one count but fewer than ten. V usage is TRBV19 and J usage is TRBJ1-2; perhaps TRBD1 as D (6 bases). Germline CDR1 LNHDA, CDR2 SQIVND (reference sequence). The CDR3 runs 12 residues. Trimming removed 7 bases at V and 8 bases at J, with 14 bases between. The CDR3 here is CASNGGNRGYTF. As DNA, the CDR3 is TGTGCCAGTAATGGGGGCAATCGAGGCTACACCTTC.

The chain couples TRBV5-4 to TRBJ1-5; no definite D call. This CDR3 is built from 12 residues. Germline V gene sequence: CDR1 SGHNT, CDR2 YYREEE (reference sequence). Between the trimmed V and J ends, which lost 1 base and 7 bases, there was a span of 6 bases. The CDR3 DNA reads TGTGCCAGCAGCTTGCCCGGCCAGCCCCAGCATTTT. It is translated as CASSLPGQPQHF.

This rearrangement joins TRBV29-1 to TRBJ1-2; D perhaps matches TRBD1 (6 bases). Looked up from germline, CDR1 is SQVTM and CDR2 is ANQGSEA. The CDR3 extends over 13 amino acids. Trimming pared 3 bases from V and 4 bases from J, leaving 12 bases between. CDR3 in DNA: TGCAGCGTTGATGAGACAGGCACCTATGGCTACACCTTC. Its protein product is CSVDETGTYGYTF.

The chain combines TRBV14 with TRBJ2-2; 8 nucleotides agree with TRBD2. The CDR3 sequence is 14 residues long. V lost 1 base, J lost 5 bases, and 0 bases stayed unmatched. Germline lookup yields CDR1 SGHDN and CDR2 FVKESK. CDR3 loop: CASSQVAGTGELFF. Here the CDR3 DNA reads TGTGCCAGCAGCCAAGTAGCGGGGACCGGGGAGCTGTTTTTT.

This rearrangement joins TRBV6-5 to TRBJ1-1; D perhaps matches TRBD1 (5 bases). Germline CDR1 is MNHEY and CDR2 is SVGAGI. With 5 bases removed from V and 10 bases from J, the gap between germline ends came to 14 bases. This CDR3 has 12 residues. The CDR3 is CASSQLGARAFF. The CDR3 coding sequence is TGTGCCAGCAGTCAACTTGGGGCAAGAGCTTTCTTT.

The chain uses TRBV28 and TRBJ2-3; tentatively, D is TRBD2 (5 bases). This CDR3 is 17 amino acids long. V was trimmed by 2 bases and J by 3 bases, leaving 18 bases between them. CDR1 is MDHEN and CDR2 is SYDVKM in the germline V gene. The CDR3 nucleotides are TGTGCCAGCAGTTTAATTATCGGTCTAGCTGGTACAGATACGCAGTATTTT. Its protein is CASSLIIGLAGTDTQYF.